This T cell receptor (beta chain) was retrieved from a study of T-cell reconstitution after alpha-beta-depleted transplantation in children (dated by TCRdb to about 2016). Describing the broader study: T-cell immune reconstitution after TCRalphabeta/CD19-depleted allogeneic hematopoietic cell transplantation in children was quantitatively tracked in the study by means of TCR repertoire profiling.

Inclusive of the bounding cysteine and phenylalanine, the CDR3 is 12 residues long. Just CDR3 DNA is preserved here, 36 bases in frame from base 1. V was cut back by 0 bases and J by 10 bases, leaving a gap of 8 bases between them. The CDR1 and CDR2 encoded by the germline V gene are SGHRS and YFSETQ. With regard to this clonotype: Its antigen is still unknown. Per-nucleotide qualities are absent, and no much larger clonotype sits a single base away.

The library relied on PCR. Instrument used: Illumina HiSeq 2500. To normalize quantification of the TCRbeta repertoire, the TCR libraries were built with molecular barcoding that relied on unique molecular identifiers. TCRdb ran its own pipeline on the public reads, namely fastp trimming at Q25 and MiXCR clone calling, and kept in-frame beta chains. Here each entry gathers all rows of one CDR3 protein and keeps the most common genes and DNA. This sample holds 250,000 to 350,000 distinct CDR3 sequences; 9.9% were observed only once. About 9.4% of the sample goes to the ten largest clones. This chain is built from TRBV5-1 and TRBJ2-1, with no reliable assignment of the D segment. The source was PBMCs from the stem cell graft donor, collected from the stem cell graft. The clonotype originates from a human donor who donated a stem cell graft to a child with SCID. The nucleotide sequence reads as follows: TGCGCCAGCAGCTTGGACCGCAGCGAGCAGTTCTTC. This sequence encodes CASSLDRSEQFF.